These 22 T cell receptor beta chains were sequenced from one sample in a study of blood T cell repertoires in COVID-19. Clones were read by immunoSEQ multiplex PCR, and TCRdb kept only the in-frame ones, dropping some. Of about 220,000 clones in the sample, 82% were seen once. The material sequenced was peripheral blood. Every receptor here comes from a woman between 70 and 85 years old with acute or convalescent COVID-19.

V and J are TRBV7-9 and TRBJ2-3; 7 bases align to TRBD1. The V gene end was trimmed by 5 bases and the J gene end by 0 bases; junction bases not matched to a gene: 8. This CDR3 is built from 16 residues. Looked up from germline, CDR1 is SEHNR and CDR2 is FQNEAQ (reference sequence). The CDR3, as DNA: TGTGCCAGCAGCCCACAGGGGACAATAAGCACAGATACGCAGTATTTT. Encoded protein: CASSPQGTISTDTQYF.

The chain has TRBV7-6 and TRBJ1-6; the D gene is possibly TRBD1 (5 bases). Germline V gene sequence: CDR1 SGHVS, CDR2 FNYEAQ. Deletions cut 2 bases from V and 9 bases from J, with 14 bases between. CDR3 length: 15 amino acids. CDR3 in amino acids: CASSLRLLGGSPLHF. For the CDR3, the DNA is TGTGCCAGCAGCTTACGGCTTTTGGGGGGTTCACCCCTCCACTTT.

The chain is built from TRBV5-6 and TRBJ2-7; 7 bases agree with TRBD2. The CDR3 covers 15 residues. Germline V CDR1 and CDR2: SGHDT, YYEEEE. The trim removed 0 bases at V and 5 bases at J, leaving 8 bases unmatched. The CDR3 bases are TGTGCCAGCAGCTTGGCTGGTCCGGGAGGCCACGAGCAGTACTTC. Translated: CASSLAGPGGHEQYF.

The chain carries TRBV7-9 and TRBJ1-4; D is unresolved. The CDR3 consists of 15 residues. CDR1 SEHNR and CDR2 FQNEAQ come from the germline V gene (reference sequence). Trimming pared 1 base from V and 1 base from J, leaving 7 bases between. The CDR3 loop reads CASSLDGVTNEKLFF. The CDR3 nucleotides read TGTGCCAGCAGCTTAGACGGGGTAACTAATGAAAAACTGTTTTTT.

The V and J genes are TRBV28 and TRBJ2-3; 10 positions agree with TRBD1. The CDR3 spans 15 residues. The ends lost 6 bases at V and 3 bases at J; junction bases unmatched: 6. Germline V lookup: CDR1 MDHEN, CDR2 SYDVKM. CDR3 sequence (DNA): TGTGCCAGCAGCCCTCCGGGACAGGGGACAGATACGCAGTATTTT. It codes for CASSPPGQGTDTQYF.

The V call is TRBV7-2, the J call TRBJ2-7, with 10 bases aligning to TRBD1. Looked up from germline, CDR1 is SGHTA and CDR2 is FQGNSA. V lost 5 bases and J lost 5; bases outside the gene matches: 9. The CDR3 is 15 residues long. Written as DNA, the CDR3 is TGTGCCAGCAGCGCGGACAGGGGGGAATTCAACGAGCAGTACTTC. Residues: CASSADRGEFNEQYF.

The rearrangement uses TRBV6-2 or TRBV6-3 and TRBJ2-7; no reliable D call. Trimming shortened V by 5 bases and J by 6 bases, and 20 bases separated the two germline ends. Germline V gene lookup returns CDR1 MNHEY and CDR2 SVGEGT. The CDR3 is 15 residues long. The CDR3 DNA follows: TGTGCCAGCAGTCCCCCGCTCCCTGCGGCGCGCGAGCAGTACTTC. This translates into CASSPPLPAAREQYF.

V is TRBV19 and J is TRBJ2-7; 9 bases are shared with TRBD1. V shed 7 bases, J shed 7 bases, and the junction held 8 bases outside the gene matches. The CDR3 is 13 amino acids. The germline gives CDR1 LNHDA, CDR2 SQIVND (reference sequence). The CDR3 here is CASKGTGIQEQYF. The CDR3 nucleotides read TGTGCCAGTAAGGGGACAGGGATTCAAGAGCAGTACTTC.

The chain links TRBV5-6 to TRBJ2-3; 9 nucleotides agree with TRBD1. The CDR3 covers 16 residues. Unmatched junction bases numbered 5, after V lost 3 bases and J lost 0 bases. CDR1 and CDR2 from the germline V gene are SGHDT and YYEEEE. Here the CDR3 DNA reads TGTGCCAGCAGCTCGAGGACAGGGGTTAGCACAGATACGCAGTATTTT. It translates to CASSSRTGVSTDTQYF.

The rearrangement uses TRBV7-2 and TRBJ1-3, with D possibly being TRBD1 (5 bases). V lost 0 bases, J lost 2 bases, and 11 bases lay in between. CDR1 and CDR2 from the germline V gene are SGHTA and FQGNSA. This CDR3 has 16 residues. CDR3 sequence reads: CASSLAPGGTGNTIYF. The CDR3 DNA reads as TGTGCCAGCAGCTTAGCGCCGGGGGGGACTGGAAACACCATATATTTT.

The chain recombines TRBV27 with TRBJ1-6, with D possibly TRBD1 on 5 matching bases. Looked up from germline, CDR1 is MNHEY and CDR2 is SMNVEV (reference sequence). CDR3 length: 15 amino acids. The V end was cut by 4 bases, the J end by 8 bases, with 15 bases between. CDR3 protein: CASSWATEKYSPLHF. For the CDR3, the DNA is TGTGCCAGCAGTTGGGCGACAGAAAAGTATTCACCCCTCCACTTT.

This clone was counted once. CDR3 DNA sequence: TGTGCCAGCAGACGGTTGGCCCGACAGGGGAATCCGAACACTGAAGCTTTCTTT. Translating gives CASRRLARQGNPNTEAFF. This chain connects TRBV5-4 to TRBJ1-1; 8 bases match TRBD1. The ends lost 5 bases at V and 1 base at J; junction bases unmatched: 16. The CDR3 extends over 18 amino acids. From germline, CDR1 is SGHNT and CDR2 YYREEE (reference sequence).

The rearrangement uses TRBV6-5 and TRBJ1-1, with D perhaps matching TRBD1 (6 bases). In germline, CDR1 is MNHEY, CDR2 SVGAGI. V lost 7 bases and J lost 1, with 16 bases in between. The CDR3 length is 15 residues. The DNA of the CDR3 is TGTGCCAGCAAAAGGTCCCCGACAGGGAACACTGAAGCTTTCTTT. It codes for CASKRSPTGNTEAFF.

The chain carries TRBV4-3 and TRBJ2-7; 9 bases agree with TRBD1. This CDR3 has 15 amino acids. The V segment lost 3 bases and the J segment 4 bases; nucleotides outside the gene matches: 7. Per germline, CDR1 LGHNA and CDR2 YSLEER. CDR3 DNA: TGCGCCAGCAGCCAGGGACAGGGACGTGGGTACGAGCAGTACTTC. Its protein is CASSQGQGRGYEQYF.

The V gene is TRBV20-1, the J gene TRBJ2-2, with a tentative D call TRBD1 (6 bases). Germline CDR1 reads DFQATT; CDR2 reads SNEGSKA (reference sequence). The CDR3 spans 11 residues. Trimming took 7 bases from V and 6 from J, leaving 9 bases between them. The DNA for the CDR3 is TGCAGTGTAAAGGGGGCCGGGGAGCTGTTTTTT. Translation gives CSVKGAGELFF.

This clone came up once. The chain recombines TRBV5-5 with TRBJ2-3; 7 bases map to TRBD1. Germline loops: CDR1 SGHKS, CDR2 YYEKEE (reference sequence). The CDR3 runs 13 residues. Unmatched junction bases numbered 2, after V lost 7 bases and J lost 0 bases. CDR3 in DNA: TGTGCCAGCGGCAGGGGGAGCACAGATACGCAGTATTTT. Residues: CASGRGSTDTQYF.

The CDR3 loop is CASSLQSDTQYF. The CDR3 DNA reads as TGTGCCAGCAGTTTACAGTCAGATACGCAGTATTTT. J is TRBJ2-3 and V is TRBV12-3 or TRBV12-4; D call uncertain. V was pared by 2 bases and J by 4 bases, with 4 bases between. The CDR3 is made up of 12 amino acids.

The chain uses TRBV14 and TRBJ2-5; a weak D match, TRBD1 (5 bases). CDR1 is SGHDN, CDR2 FVKESK, per germline. This CDR3 is built from 15 residues. V lost 0 bases and J 4 bases, leaving 12 bases between the germline ends. This chain's CDR3 is CASSQDPRARETQYF. For the CDR3, the DNA is TGTGCCAGCAGCCAAGATCCCAGGGCCCGAGAGACCCAGTACTTC.

The table lists this clone with a few counts. The chain couples TRBV12-3 or TRBV12-4 to TRBJ1-1; no clear D gene. The CDR3 covers 13 residues. V was shortened by 1 base and J by 7 bases, with 10 bases between the two germline ends. The DNA for the CDR3 is TGTGCCAGCAGTTTAGGGGGAAGCGGTGAAGCTTTCTTT. Its translation is CASSLGGSGEAFF.

V usage is TRBV2 and J usage is TRBJ2-3; tentatively, D is TRBD2 (6 bases). CDR1 is SNHLY and CDR2 is FYNNEI in the germline V gene. V was cut by 4 bases and J by 3 bases, with 11 bases left in between. This CDR3 has 14 residues. The CDR3 is CASSVGGMTDTQYF. In DNA form, the CDR3 reads TGTGCCAGCAGTGTTGGCGGGATGACAGATACGCAGTATTTT. Looking up the rest from reference TRBV2 and TRBJ2-3 gives the full variable domain: EPEVTQTPSHQVTQMGQEVILRCVPISNHLYFYWYRQILGQKVEFLVSFYNNEISEKSEIFDDQFSVERPDGSNFTLKIRSTKLEDSAMYFCASSVGGMTDTQYFGPGTRLTVL.

The rearrangement joins TRBV12-3 or TRBV12-4 to TRBJ2-1; D is perhaps TRBD1 (5 bases). This CDR3 contains 13 residues. The V and J ends lost 6 bases and 6 bases respectively, with 12 bases between them. This chain's CDR3 is CASSSRQTNEQFF. The DNA of the CDR3 is TGTGCCAGCAGCTCTCGACAGACCAATGAGCAGTTCTTC.

The V gene is TRBV10-2, the J gene TRBJ2-6; the match to TRBD2 covers 10 bases. Germline V CDR1 and CDR2: WSHSY, SAAADI. V was clipped by 3 bases and J by 2 bases; unmatched bases: 7. There are 18 residues in the CDR3. In DNA form, the CDR3 reads TGCGCCAGCAGTGAAGTAGCGGGGGGTTACACTGGGGCCAACGTCCTGACTTTC. Protein: CASSEVAGGYTGANVLTF.